The source of this T cell receptor beta chain is a study of CD8 T cells in Susac syndrome. With random hexamers, reverse transcription was performed on about 0.5 to 1 ug of RNA. TCRdb reprocessed the immunoSEQ multiplex PCR reads via MiXCR and lists one record per CDR3 protein. The sample has over 140,000 distinct CDR3 sequences, 85% to 95% seen once. In germline, CDR1 is DFQATT, CDR2 SNEGSKA (reference sequence). The J segment lost 4 bases and the V segment lost 3 bases, leaving 6 bases of the junction unmatched. This CDR3 has 15 residues. The chain links TRBV20-1 to TRBJ1-3; 10 nucleotides match TRBD1. The origin of this receptor is a human donor with Susac syndrome. What was sequenced was CD4+ T cells from PBMCs. CDR3 sequence: CSASAGTGVGNTIYF. CDR3 nucleotides: TGCAGTGCTAGTGCCGGGACAGGGGTCGGAAACACCATATATTTT.